These 13 T cell receptor beta chains were all obtained from the same sample, sequenced in a study of Graves' ophthalmopathy and Graves' hyperthyroidism. TCR beta CDR3 regions were amplified from RNA transcripts. HTBI primers served in a first-round RT-PCR, which a second-round multiplex PCR followed. TCRdb itself ran the multiplex PCR reads through MiXCR, one entry per CDR3 protein. The sample yields around 590,000 distinct CDR3 sequences, approximately 35% seen once. Input material: peripheral blood or thyroid tissue (not recorded which). These receptors were taken from an adult man with Graves' hyperthyroidism.

V gene TRBV30 combines with J gene TRBJ1-5; D possibly corresponds to TRBD1 (6 bases). V was pared by 3 bases and J by 9 bases, with 21 bases between. The germline gives CDR1 GTSNPN, CDR2 SVGIG (reference sequence). This CDR3 contains 15 residues. CDR3 region: CAWSQTVGAPGPQHF. DNA for the CDR3: TGTGCCTGGAGCCAAACGGTGGGGGCCCCAGGGCCCCAGCATTTT.

This clonotype was observed once. Its ends do not fully match the called genes, so a read error is possible. The chain links TRBV10-3 to TRBJ1-2, with D possibly matching TRBD1 (5 bases). Germline V gene data show CDR1 as ENHRY and CDR2 as SYGVKD. The CDR3 totals 16 residues. The DNA of the CDR3 is TGTGCCAGCAGTAGTTACGGGACCGCGAGCTCCTATGGCTACACCTTC. This translates into CASSSYGTASSYGYTF.

A few counts support this clonotype. The CDR3 DNA sequence: TGTGCCAGCAGCTTAGATCGATCTTTTATGAACACTGAAGCTTTCTTT. This gives the protein CASSLDRSFMNTEAFF. V and J are TRBV11-2 and TRBJ1-1, with no clear D. V was shortened by 0 bases and J by 0 bases, with 11 bases between the two germline ends. The germline CDR1 and CDR2 sequences are SGHAT and FQNNGV. The CDR3 loop spans 16 amino acids.

This clonotype was seen at least ten times. The chain joins TRBV20-1 to TRBJ1-2, with D tentatively TRBD1 (5 bases). Trimming shortened V by 2 bases and J by 6 bases, and 16 bases separated the two germline ends. The CDR3 covers 14 residues. Germline V lookup: CDR1 DFQATT, CDR2 SNEGSKA (reference sequence). The CDR3 loop is CSARRGGAGNGYTF. The CDR3 DNA sequence: TGCAGTGCTAGAAGGGGCGGGGCTGGGAATGGCTACACCTTC.

The gene calls are TRBV2 and TRBJ1-4; possible D gene TRBD1, 5 bases. The CDR3 has 13 residues. The germline V and J ends were trimmed by 3 bases and 10 bases, with 12 bases remaining between them. Germline V lookup: CDR1 SNHLY, CDR2 FYNNEI. The CDR3 DNA reads TGTGCCAGCAGTGAGCGGGGCGTGGGAAAACTGTTTTTT. Residues: CASSERGVGKLFF.

This clonotype was seen repeatedly, ten times or more. The CDR3 spells CSASGRINEKLFF. The CDR3 coding sequence is TGCAGTGCTAGTGGGCGGATTAATGAAAAACTGTTTTTT. The chain uses TRBV20-1 and TRBJ1-4; no clear D. CDR1 and CDR2 (germline): DFQATT, SNEGSKA (reference sequence). The ends were cut back, 3 bases at V and 4 bases at J, with 9 bases in the middle. The CDR3 contains 13 residues.

This clonotype was observed a handful of times. J is TRBJ2-2 and V is TRBV7-6; no clear D gene. Germline lookup yields CDR1 SGHVS and CDR2 FNYEAQ. V lost 3 bases, J lost 3 bases, and 5 bases lay in between. CDR3 length: 13 residues. The CDR3 here is CASSFIDTGELFF. Written as DNA, the CDR3 is TGTGCCAGCAGCTTCATCGACACCGGGGAGCTGTTTTTT.

This clonotype was detected ten times or more. This chain links TRBV6-5 with TRBJ1-5, with 8 nucleotides matching TRBD1. The CDR3 consists of 14 residues. CDR1 and CDR2 from the germline V gene are MNHEY and SVGAGI. J gave up 7 bases and V 6 bases, and 8 bases lay outside the gene matches. CDR3 DNA: TGTGCCAGCAGCCCGACAGGGGTAAGCCAGCCCCAGCATTTT. It translates to CASSPTGVSQPQHF.

This clonotype has ten or more counts. The V call is TRBV19, the J call TRBJ1-3; D gene unclear. This CDR3 is built from 16 residues. Between the trimmed V and J ends, which lost 1 base and 0 bases, there was a span of 10 bases. Looked up from germline, CDR1 is LNHDA and CDR2 is SQIVND (reference sequence). The CDR3 sequence is CASSIVGVHSGNTIYF. CDR3 nucleotide sequence: TGTGCCAGTAGTATAGTTGGTGTACACTCTGGAAACACCATATATTTT. Supplemented by reference TRBV19 and TRBJ1-3, the full variable domain reads DGGITQSPKYLFRKEGQNVTLSCEQNLNHDAMYWYRQDPGQGLRLIYYSQIVNDFQKGDIAEGYSVSREKKESFPLTVTSAQKNPTAFYLCASSIVGVHSGNTIYFGEGSWLTVV.

This clonotype showed up just once. The CDR3 end shows no conserved phenylalanine or tryptophan, and so a read error is likely. The chain is built from TRBV7-8 and TRBJ1-2; D not resolved. Trimming cost V 4 bases and J 4 bases, with 13 bases left between them. Per germline, CDR1 SGHVS and CDR2 FQNEAQ. The CDR3 has 14 amino acids. CDR3 bases: TGTGCCAGCAGCTCCACCGGTGGAGTCTATGGCTACACCTCC. Translating gives CASSSTGGVYGYTS.

This clonotype was found many times. The chain uses TRBV4-1 and TRBJ2-7; 7 bases agree with TRBD2. CDR1 and CDR2 (germline): MGHRA, YSYEKL. This CDR3 is built from 15 residues. The ends lost 2 bases at V and 2 bases at J; junction bases unmatched: 6. The CDR3 DNA follows: TGCGCCAGCAGCCAACAACTAGCGAGGGCCTACGAGCAGTACTTC. This translates into CASSQQLARAYEQYF.

This clonotype was seen a few times. This sequence joins TRBV7-8 and TRBJ2-5; the match to TRBD2 covers 13 bases. Germline CDR1 and CDR2: SGHVS and FQNEAQ. The length of the CDR3 is 17 residues. V lost 5 bases and J lost 3; bases outside the gene matches: 9. The CDR3 coding sequence is TGTGCCAGCAGCCAAGAGGGAGGACTAGCGGGAGAAGAGACCCAGTACTTC. It translates to CASSQEGGLAGEETQYF.

The chain recombines TRBV29-1 with TRBJ2-1, with TRBD2 matching over 14 bases. Germline loops: CDR1 SQVTM, CDR2 ANQGSEA. The CDR3 runs 13 residues. The CDR3 DNA sequence: TGCGGTGGGACTAGCGGGAGTCACAATGAGCAGTTCTTC. The encoded protein is CGGTSGSHNEQFF.